This T cell receptor beta chain was captured in a study of T and B cells in COVID-19 patients. Study details: Blood was sampled from COVID-19 patients who were either actively infected or recovered. General study points: Active COVID-19 showed highly clonal TRB repertoires; recovery showed diversity and richness above healthy donors. CD4+, regulatory T cell, CD8+ and sorted SARS-CoV-2-responsive or tetramer+ T cells were not yet sequenced.

BIOMED2 TRB-A/B primer pools were used in multiplex TRB PCR. TCRdb used MiXCR to reprocess the multiplex PCR reads, holding one entry per CDR3 protein. The sample holds 950 to 1,500 distinct CDR3 sequences; just over 20% are singletons and the top ten take roughly 15%. Turning to this clonotype: Its antigen remains unknown.

From blood, about 250-500 ng of genomic DNA served as TRB template. This CDR3 is 14 amino acids long. V lost 7 bases, J lost 5 bases, and 16 bases lay in between. Germline CDR1 is SGHRS and CDR2 is YFSETQ. The sequenced sample consisted of blood. V gene TRBV5-1 combines with J gene TRBJ2-4, with D perhaps matching TRBD1 or TRBD2 (6 bases each). The receptor was isolated from a human donor with active COVID-19. The CDR3 DNA is TGCGCCAGCGCCGTGGGGGGCGACGAAAACATTCAGTACTTC. Encoded protein: CASAVGGDENIQYF.